This T cell receptor beta chain was captured in a study of molecular identifiers for immune sequencing clone quantification. Study-level points and caveats: A shared barcode on identical TCR molecules could lead to underestimated sizes for highly expanded clones. In a background of around 970,000 naive cells, spiked Jurkat TCR RNA from one cell was reportedly detectable.

As previously described, bulk TCR libraries were made using listed TCR primers. MiXCR was run by TCRdb on the PCR reads, yielding one entry per CDR3 protein. The table has 20,000 to 25,000 distinct CDR3 sequences, 17% seen once. As CD8+CD4-CCR7+CD45RA+ cells, naive CD8 T cells were sorted. This clonotype was seen repeatedly, ten times or more. As yet, its antigen is unknown. V was shortened by 5 bases and J by 1 base, with 9 bases between the two germline ends. This CDR3 contains 14 residues. Germline CDR1 MDHEN, CDR2 SYDVKM. The sequenced sample consisted of naive CD8+ T cells from blood, with Jurkat cell RNA spiked in. The subset denotes: FACS-sorted CD8+CD4-CCR7+CD45RA+ naive T cells. The chain joins TRBV28 to TRBJ1-5; perhaps TRBD1 as D (5 bases). The TCR comes from a human donor in good health. Some libraries in this study had Jurkat cell RNA spiked in. CDR3 in DNA: TGTGCCAGCAGTACAGGTATGAGCAATCAGCCCCAGCATTTT. Its translation is CASSTGMSNQPQHF.